This T cell receptor beta chain derives from a study of T cell changes during pregnancy in multiple sclerosis. Data came from immunoSEQ multiplex PCR; TCRdb stores just in-frame clones and leaves some out. The sample yields about 61,000 clones, just under 90% seen once. Per the germline V gene, CDR1 is SQVTM and CDR2 is ANQGSEA. V lost 8 bases to trimming and J lost 5 bases; unmatched junction nucleotides: 11. The CDR3 totals 13 residues. The input for sequencing was peripheral blood, taken in the first trimester of pregnancy. The rearrangement links TRBV29-1 to TRBJ1-1; TRBD1 agrees at 7 bases. This receptor was obtained from a female donor in good health, enrolled as a control in a pregnancy study. CDR3 in amino acids: CSMGRGAVTEAFF. The CDR3 nucleotides read TGCAGCATGGGCAGGGGGGCAGTGACTGAAGCTTTCTTT.